Sequencing of this TCR beta chain was carried out in a study of early T cells in non-severe SARS-CoV-2 infection. Background on the study: Bulk RNA isolated from unsorted whole blood underwent sequencing; chains were not paired. Notes on the study in general: CD4 and private specificities were missed by VDJdb matching, which favored anti-spike CD8 responses.

This clonotype occurred many times. The antigen is not known. Compared with germline, one end of the junction differs, possibly owing to a read error. Individual cDNA molecules received unique molecular identifiers. One entry per CDR3 protein, called by TCRdb with MiXCR from the 5' RACE reads. The sample shows about 57,000 distinct CDR3 sequences, 10% of them seen only once. The CDR3 runs to 20 residues. Germline CDR1 is SGHTA and CDR2 is FQGTGA. The genes are TRBV7-3 and TRBJ2-2, with 7 bases lining up with TRBD2. This clonotype originated in an adult who was a healthcare worker with PCR-confirmed SARS-CoV-2 infection or an uninfected control (not recorded which). Sequenced sample: whole blood. The CDR3 is CASSLISGHPSVKNTGELFF. CDR3 sequence (DNA): TGTGCCAGCAGCTTAATTAGCGGGCATCCTTCAGTTAAGAACACCGGGGAGCTTTTTTTT.